The rows below give T cell receptor beta chains drawn from one sample of a study of cytomegalovirus exposure and HLA in healthy donors. The table came from immunoSEQ multiplex PCR; TCRdb's copy has only in-frame clones and leaves some out. The table has a few hundred thousand clones, 81% seen once; the top ten hold around 8.6%. Sequencing was done on a sample of PBMCs. These receptors came from an older woman in good health and CMV-seropositive. CDR3s include the opening cysteine and the closing phenylalanine or tryptophan. The order of the fields is J gene, V gene, clone size, D gene, CDR3 protein, CDR3 DNA. The D gene is left open where the match is weak. The size of a clone is reported for some rows only, either as once, few or many, or as a class for expanded clones.

TRBJ2-7	TRBV6-6	few	TRBD2	CASSYSYSGRIYEQYF	TGTGCCAGCAGTTACTCGTATAGCGGGAGAATCTACGAGCAGTACTTC
TRBJ2-3	TRBV5-1	few	TRBD1	CASSLSGGGDTQYF	TGCGCCAGCAGCTTGTCAGGGGGCGGAGATACGCAGTATTTT
TRBJ1-4	TRBV5-4	.	.	CASSPGQWRSNEKLFF	TGTGCCAGCAGCCCAGGACAGTGGCGATCTAATGAAAAACTGTTTTTT
TRBJ1-1	TRBV9	.	.	CASSPQPGGATEAFF	TGTGCCAGCAGCCCCCAACCGGGGGGGGCTACTGAAGCTTTCTTT
TRBJ2-7	TRBV5-1	.	TRBD2	CAYSGRVDEQYF	TGCGCCTACAGCGGGAGGGTCGACGAGCAGTACTTC
TRBJ1-3	TRBV15	.	.	CATSSRDILSGNTIYF	TGTGCCACCAGCTCCCGGGACATTTTATCTGGAAACACCATATATTTT
TRBJ1-1	TRBV5-6	many	.	CASSNTGNTEAFF	TGTGCCAGCAGTAACACAGGGAATACTGAAGCTTTCTTT
TRBJ2-7	TRBV5-1	.	TRBD2	CASSLTGLAGYEQYF	TGCGCCAGCAGCTTGACGGGACTAGCGGGTTACGAGCAGTACTTC
TRBJ2-2	TRBV5-1	.	TRBD2	CASAPELAGITGELFF	TGCGCCAGCGCTCCGGAACTAGCGGGTATTACCGGGGAGCTGTTTTTT
TRBJ1-6	TRBV5-5	.	.	CASSSGPLGGLESPLHF	TGTGCCAGCAGTTCAGGCCCCCTGGGGGGGTTAGAGTCACCCCTCCACTTT
TRBJ2-7	TRBV5-1	few	TRBD1	CASSSHPTGQGPYEQYF	TGCGCCAGCAGCTCCCATCCCACCGGACAGGGCCCCTACGAGCAGTACTTC
TRBJ1-1	TRBV27	.	TRBD1	CASSGTGPTEAFF	TGTGCCAGCAGCGGGACAGGGCCCACTGAAGCTTTCTTT
TRBJ2-3	TRBV7-9	.	.	CASSLRQFTDTQYF	TGTGCCAGCAGCTTACGACAGTTCACAGATACGCAGTATTTT
TRBJ1-3	TRBV18	.	.	CASSSPTGYRNTIYF	TGTGCCAGCTCTTCGCCCACAGGGTACAGAAACACCATATATTTT
TRBJ2-2	TRBV2	.	.	CASSLGLQGEKNTGELFF	TGTGCCAGCAGTTTGGGACTCCAGGGTGAGAAGAACACCGGGGAGCTGTTTTTT
TRBJ1-6	TRBV28	.	.	CASRTKVNSPLHF	TGTGCCAGCAGGACAAAAGTTAATTCACCCCTCCACTTT
TRBJ1-1	TRBV5-4	once	.	CASSLVVSGTEAFF	TGTGCCAGCAGCTTGGTGGTGTCGGGCACTGAAGCTTTCTTT
TRBJ2-1	TRBV6-4	.	TRBD2	CASRGLAGGHSGNEQFF	TGTGCCAGCAGGGGTCTAGCGGGAGGCCACTCGGGCAATGAGCAGTTCTTC
TRBJ1-2	TRBV10-2	.	.	CASQGRAGYGYTF	TGCGCCAGTCAGGGCAGGGCTGGCTATGGCTACACCTTC
TRBJ1-2	TRBV7-9	.	.	CASSSDTYGYTF	TGTGCCAGCAGCTCCGACACTTATGGCTACACCTTC
TRBJ2-7	TRBV5-1	.	.	CASSLAQVAYEQYF	TGCGCCAGCAGCTTGGCACAGGTTGCCTACGAGCAGTACTTC
TRBJ1-1	TRBV18	once	.	CASCSEGSEAFF	TGTGCCAGCTGCTCGGAGGGGTCTGAAGCTTTCTTT